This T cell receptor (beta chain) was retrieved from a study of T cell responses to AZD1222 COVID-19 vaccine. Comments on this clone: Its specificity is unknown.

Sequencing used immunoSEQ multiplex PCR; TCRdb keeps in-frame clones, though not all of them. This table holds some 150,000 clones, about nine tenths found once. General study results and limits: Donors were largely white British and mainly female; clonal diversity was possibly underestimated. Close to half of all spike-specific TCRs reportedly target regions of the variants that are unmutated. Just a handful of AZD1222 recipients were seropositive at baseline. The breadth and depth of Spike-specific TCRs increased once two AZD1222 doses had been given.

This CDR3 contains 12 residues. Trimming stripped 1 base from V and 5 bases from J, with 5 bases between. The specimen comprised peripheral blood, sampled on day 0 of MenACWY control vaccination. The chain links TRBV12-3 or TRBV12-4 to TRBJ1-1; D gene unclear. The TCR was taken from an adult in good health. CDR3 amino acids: CASSLGRTEAFF. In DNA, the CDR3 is TGTGCCAGCAGTTTAGGGCGAACTGAAGCTTTCTTT.